This TCR beta chain is drawn from a study of blood T cell repertoires in COVID-19. The overall study: From T cells, B-cell-depleted T cells, or PBMCs came the material, which was cDNA or gDNA.

In the authors' workflow: Estimates of nucleated cell counts were drawn from the amplification of reference gene primers. Assay used: immunoSEQ multiplex PCR; TCRdb lists only in-frame clones, some missing. The V and J calls and clone size come from that table; D and trimming were worked out from the DNA. The profile shows about 160,000 clones, about three quarters of them singletons. The CDR3 length is 16 residues. Trimming stripped 0 bases from V and 10 bases from J, with 21 bases between. Germline lookup yields CDR1 SNHLY and CDR2 FYNNEI. The V gene is TRBV2, the J gene TRBJ1-1; D perhaps matches TRBD1 (6 bases). The sequencing input was peripheral blood. The origin of this receptor is a man aged 70-80 years with acute or convalescent COVID-19. The CDR3 bases are TGTGCCAGCAGTGAAGCGCTTCAGGGGATTAGGGCCGGAGCTTTCTTT. Encoded protein: CASSEALQGIRAGAFF.